This T cell receptor (beta chain) was sequenced in a study of OX40 agonist ivuxolimab in advanced cancers. Study-level background: Ivuxolimab was a fully human IgG2 agonistic monoclonal antibody targeting the costimulatory receptor OX40 (CD134). Intravenous ivuxolimab was administered to patients every 2 weeks at six dose levels: 0.01, 0.1, 0.3, 1.5, 3 and 10 mg/kg. Among the approximately 54 dose-escalation patients, roughly 20 had hepatocellular carcinoma, approximately 15 melanoma, 9 renal cell carcinoma and 9 head and neck cancer. A male proportion of around 80% and a mean age of about 60 years, ranging from roughly 23 to 79, were recorded for the dose-escalation cohort. Prior anti-PD-1, anti-PD-L1 or anti-CTLA-4 therapy was permitted, and approximately 39% of dose-escalation patients had received checkpoint inhibitors. Partial responses occurred in three dose-escalation patients: two with cutaneous melanoma and one with hepatocellular carcinoma. The purpose of peripheral TCRbeta sequencing was to test whether ivuxolimab changed TCR sequence diversity and led to clonal T-cell expansion. The monotherapy dose-escalation portion (N of about 50 patients) of the phase I ivuxolimab trial is reported in the paper.

Study-wide findings and limitations: Partial responders in the 0.1-3.0 mg/kg groups had among the lowest normalized peripheral clonal expansion, especially among CD8+ T cells. Which antigens the clonally expanded peripheral T cells were specific for was not determined. At doses of 0.1 to 3.0 mg/kg, clonal expansion of both CD4+ and CD8+ T cells in blood was seen between baseline and week 6. Low levels of normalized T-cell clonal expansion were also shown by some nonresponding patients. After ivuxolimab, CD8+ T cells had more expanded clones than CD4+ T cells on average.

A note on this clone: Its antigen specificity is not known. No base qualities exist here, and no much larger clone lies one base off it.

The trial excluded patients who had a history of autoimmune disease or who were on systemic immunosuppression. Peripheral blood for TCR sequencing was collected from all dose cohorts at baseline, on cycle 4 day 1, and on cycle 7 day 1. Samples came from an open-label, multicenter, first-in-human phase I dose-escalation trial of ivuxolimab. The trial enrolled adults with locally advanced or metastatic head and neck squamous cell, hepatocellular, melanoma or renal cell carcinoma. CD4+ and CD8+ T cells were sorted separately from peripheral blood before TCR sequencing. To sequence the TCRbeta CDR3 region, genomic DNA was isolated from the sorted cells. The immunoSEQ Assay was used for sequencing of TCRbeta CDR3 regions. TCRdb took this table from immuneACCESS and kept in-frame rearrangements with V and J called. Such tables lack part of the clones; where checked against another copy, unresolved V genes explain under half of the gap, and the rest is unexplained. Across this sample there are tens of thousands of clones, with roughly nine tenths seen only once. The ten largest clones capture roughly 4.4% of the sample.

The sample in question was CD4+ or CD8+ T cells sorted from blood, obtained in a trial of the OX40 agonist ivuxolimab. The clonotype comes from an adult with an advanced solid tumor such as melanoma, head and neck, liver or kidney cancer.

The CDR3 reads CASSLGGREEKLFF. Read as DNA, the sequence is TGTGCCAGCAGCCTAGGGGGTAGAGAGGAAAAACTGTTTTTT. The receptor chain draws on TRBV28 and TRBJ1-4; the D segment could be TRBD1, given 6 matching bases. The germline V gene yields MDHEN for CDR1 and SYDVKM for CDR2. There are 14 amino acids in the CDR3, from cysteine to phenylalanine inclusive. Kept here is only the CDR3 DNA, which spans 42 bases and is read in frame from base 1. Cut back by 6 bases and 8 bases, the V and J ends lie 16 bases apart.